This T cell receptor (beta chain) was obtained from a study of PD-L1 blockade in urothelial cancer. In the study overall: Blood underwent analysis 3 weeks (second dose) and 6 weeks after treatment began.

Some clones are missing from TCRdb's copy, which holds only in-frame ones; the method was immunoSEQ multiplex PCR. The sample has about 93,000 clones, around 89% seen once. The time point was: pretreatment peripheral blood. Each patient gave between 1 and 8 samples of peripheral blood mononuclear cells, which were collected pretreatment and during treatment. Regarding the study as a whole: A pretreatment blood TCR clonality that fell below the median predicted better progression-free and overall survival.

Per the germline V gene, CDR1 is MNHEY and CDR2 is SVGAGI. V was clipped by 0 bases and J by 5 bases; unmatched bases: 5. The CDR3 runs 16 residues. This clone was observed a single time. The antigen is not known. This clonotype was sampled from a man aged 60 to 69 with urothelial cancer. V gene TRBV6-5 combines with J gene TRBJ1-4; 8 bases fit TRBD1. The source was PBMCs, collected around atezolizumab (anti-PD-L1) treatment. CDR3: CASSYSTGQGNEKLFF. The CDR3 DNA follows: TGTGCCAGCAGTTACTCGACCGGACAGGGAAATGAAAAACTGTTTTTT.